The rows below give T cell receptor beta chains drawn from one sample of a study of T cells in Graves' hyperthyroidism and ophthalmopathy. TCRdb reanalysed the multiplex PCR reads using MiXCR and keeps one entry per CDR3 protein. This repertoire shows about 400,000 distinct CDR3 sequences, around 14% found once; its top ten account for 32%. Sequencing input: blood. These receptors were obtained from a young woman with Graves' hyperthyroidism. Both conserved end residues are part of each CDR3. A D gene is named only where the DNA matches it firmly. Size is stated for part of the rows, as once, few or many counts, or as a class when the clone is expanded.

>TRBV6-6|TRBD1|many|TRBJ2-7
CASSYSQGAKEQYF
TGTGCCAGCAGCTACTCACAGGGGGCGAAAGAGCAGTACTTC
>TRBV4-2|NA|few|TRBJ2-7
CASSRDHNSLGYLEQYF
TGTGCCAGCTCGCGGGACCATAATTCTCTGGGGTACCTGGAGCAGTACTTC
>TRBV9|NA|NA|TRBJ2-5
CASSATLGVVQETQYF
TGTGCCAGCAGCGCGACATTGGGGGTGGTTCAAGAGACCCAGTACTTC
>TRBV20-1|NA|many|TRBJ1-5
CSAGRGGGYQPQHF
TGCAGTGCTGGGCGGGGGGGAGGCTATCAGCCCCAGCATTTT
>TRBV24-1|TRBD2|many|TRBJ2-7
CATSSTGGPYEQYF
TGTGCCACCAGTTCAACGGGAGGGCCCTACGAGCAGTACTTC
>TRBV11-2|TRBD1|many|TRBJ1-1
CASSITGVEAFF
TGTGCCAGCAGCATAACAGGGGTTGAAGCTTTCTTT
>TRBV9|NA|few|TRBJ2-7
CASSAGIERSSYEQYF
TGTGCCAGCAGCGCAGGAATCGAACGGTCCTCCTACGAGCAGTACTTC
>TRBV12-3/TRBV12-4|NA|many|TRBJ2-1
CASSLRESYNEQFF
TGTGCCAGCAGTTTACGGGAGAGCTACAATGAGCAGTTCTTC
>TRBV28|TRBD2|many|TRBJ2-2
CATTGTSGFTGELFF
TGTGCCACCACCGGGACTAGCGGCTTCACCGGGGAGCTGTTTTTT
>TRBV28|NA|few|TRBJ1-4
CASSPGGATNEKLFF
TGTGCCAGCAGTCCGGGGGGGGCAACTAATGAAAAACTGTTTTTT
>TRBV19|TRBD2|NA|TRBJ2-2
CASSPAGVNTGELFF
TGTGCCAGTAGTCCCGCGGGGGTGAACACCGGGGAGCTGTTTTTT
>TRBV6-6|TRBD1|many|TRBJ2-1
CASSYFGTGWSNEQFF
TGTGCCAGCAGTTACTTCGGGACAGGGTGGTCCAATGAGCAGTTCTTC
>TRBV30|NA|many|TRBJ2-7
CAWSTNRAHSYEQYF
TGTGCCTGGAGTACAAACAGGGCCCACTCCTACGAGCAGTACTTC
>TRBV29-1|TRBD2|many|TRBJ2-1
CSVGTSGRNEQFF
TGCAGCGTTGGGACTAGCGGGAGAAATGAGCAGTTCTTC
>TRBV27|NA|many|TRBJ1-1
CASSFVSPGAHTEAFF
TGTGCCAGCAGTTTCGTCTCTCCAGGGGCTCACACTGAAGCTTTCTTT
>TRBV28|TRBD2|many|TRBJ2-5
CASKESGLAGVEGQETQYF
TGTGCCAGCAAGGAATCCGGACTAGCGGGAGTTGAGGGGCAAGAGACCCAGTACTTC
>TRBV18|TRBD1|few|TRBJ2-7
CASSPTTGAYEQYF
TGTGCCAGCTCACCCACGACAGGGGCCTACGAGCAGTACTTC
>TRBV27|NA|many|TRBJ2-7
CASSLRAGSYEQYF
TGTGCCAGCAGTTTACGTGCAGGTTCCTACGAGCAGTACTTC
>TRBV3-1|NA|many|TRBJ2-1
CASSVSGPNNEQFF
TGTGCCAGCAGCGTATCGGGCCCGAACAATGAGCAGTTCTTC
>TRBV19|NA|NA|TRBJ2-1
CASSMGLVSYNEQFF
TGTGCCAGTAGTATGGGACTCGTCTCCTACAATGAGCAGTTCTTC
>TRBV2|TRBD2|many|TRBJ2-3
CASSPDSGRIVDTQYF
TGTGCCAGCAGCCCCGATAGCGGGAGAATCGTAGATACGCAGTATTTT
>TRBV6-1|TRBD1|few|TRBJ1-5
CASSELSRGLRNQPQHF
TGTGCCAGCAGTGAATTATCCAGGGGGCTACGTAATCAGCCCCAGCATTTT
>TRBV7-2|NA|NA|TRBJ1-5
CASRGGGVNNQPQHF
TGTGCCAGCAGGGGAGGTGGTGTGAACAATCAGCCCCAGCATTTT
>TRBV3-1|NA|many|TRBJ2-3
CASSYTSGTRGTDTQYF
TGTGCCAGCAGCTATACAAGCGGCACAAGGGGCACAGATACGCAGTATTTT
>TRBV10-3|TRBD1|few|TRBJ2-1
CAINDRVLDREQFF
TGTGCCATCAACGACAGGGTTCTTGATAGAGAGCAGTTCTTC
>TRBV25-1|NA|few|TRBJ2-3
CASSEGGATDTQYF
TGTGCCAGCAGTGAGGGGGGAGCGACAGATACGCAGTATTTT
>TRBV5-1|NA|NA|TRBJ1-4
CASRPGAGETEKLFF
TGCGCCAGCAGACCCGGGGCAGGGGAAACCGAAAAACTGTTTTTT
>TRBV5-1|TRBD1|many|TRBJ1-2
CASSPAPGQRYGYTF
TGCGCCAGCAGCCCCGCCCCGGGACAGCGTTATGGCTACACCTTC
>TRBV29-1|NA|NA|TRBJ1-5
CSVGWQGNQPQHF
TGCAGCGTTGGCTGGCAGGGCAATCAGCCCCAGCATTTT
>TRBV5-1|NA|NA|TRBJ1-1
CASSPGSGGYTEAFF
TGCGCCAGCAGCCCTGGGTCCGGGGGTTACACTGAAGCTTTCTTT
>TRBV28|NA|few|TRBJ1-1
CASTTEKGAITEAFF
TGTGCCAGCACCACTGAGAAAGGGGCGATCACTGAAGCTTTCTTT
>TRBV5-1|TRBD2|few|TRBJ2-5
CASSRPPHSGNPETQYF
TGCGCCAGCAGCCGCCCACCCCATAGCGGGAACCCAGAGACCCAGTACTTC
>TRBV5-6|TRBD2|few|TRBJ2-7
CASSSTRLAGAYEQYF
TGTGCCAGCAGTTCCACTAGACTAGCGGGAGCCTACGAGCAGTACTTC
>TRBV2|TRBD1|many|TRBJ1-4
CASSEAQDRIDATNEKLFF
TGTGCCAGCAGTGAAGCGCAGGACAGGATCGATGCAACTAATGAAAAACTGTTTTTT
>TRBV27|TRBD2|few|TRBJ2-1
CASTLQGTSENEQFF
TGTGCCAGCACTCTCCAAGGGACTAGCGAGAATGAGCAGTTCTTC
>TRBV7-6|TRBD1|few|TRBJ2-7
CASSLGAGGRLSYEQYF
TGTGCCAGCAGCTTAGGGGCAGGGGGCCGCCTATCCTACGAGCAGTACTTC
>TRBV19|TRBD1|NA|TRBJ1-6
CASSVSGTGVGSPLHF
TGTGCCAGTAGTGTCTCCGGGACAGGGGTCGGTTCACCCCTCCACTTT
>TRBV9|TRBD2|NA|TRBJ2-1
CASSATSASYNEQFF
TGTGCCAGCAGCGCCACTAGCGCCTCCTACAATGAGCAGTTCTTC
>TRBV11-2|TRBD2|many|TRBJ2-7
CASSSLAGGPYEQYF
TGTGCCAGCAGCTCACTAGCGGGAGGACCCTACGAGCAGTACTTC
>TRBV28|NA|many|TRBJ1-3
CASSRSSGNTIYF
TGTGCCAGCAGTCGCAGCTCTGGAAACACCATATATTTT
>TRBV4-1|NA|NA|TRBJ2-7
CASSQDFSGHLAYEQYF
TGCGCCAGCAGCCAAGATTTCTCAGGACACTTAGCTTACGAGCAGTACTTC
>TRBV5-1|NA|few|TRBJ2-5
CASSLATSPGETQYF
TGCGCCAGCAGCTTGGCGACTAGTCCAGGGGAGACCCAGTACTTC
>TRBV20-1|NA|NA|TRBJ2-7
CSAYRDTYEQYF
TGCAGTGCTTACCGGGACACCTACGAGCAGTACTTC
>TRBV3-1|NA|many|TRBJ2-2
CASSQDWARPVELFF
TGTGCCAGCAGCCAAGATTGGGCCCGACCCGTGGAGCTGTTTTTT
>TRBV5-1|NA|few|TRBJ1-2
CASSLGAGKEDGYTF
TGCGCCAGCAGCTTGGGGGCAGGGAAGGAGGATGGCTACACCTTC
>TRBV18|TRBD2|many|TRBJ2-5
CASSPPSGRETQYF
TGTGCCAGCTCACCGCCTAGCGGGAGAGAGACCCAGTACTTC